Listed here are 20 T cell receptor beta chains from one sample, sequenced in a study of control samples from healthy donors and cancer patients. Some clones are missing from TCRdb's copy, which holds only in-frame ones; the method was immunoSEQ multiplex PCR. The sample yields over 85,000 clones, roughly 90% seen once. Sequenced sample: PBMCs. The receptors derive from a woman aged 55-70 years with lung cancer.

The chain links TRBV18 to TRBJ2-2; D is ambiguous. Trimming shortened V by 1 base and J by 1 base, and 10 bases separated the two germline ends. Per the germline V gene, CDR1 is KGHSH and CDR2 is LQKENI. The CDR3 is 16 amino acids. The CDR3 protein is CASSPQATLNTGELFF. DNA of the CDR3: TGTGCCAGCTCACCACAAGCGACCTTGAACACCGGGGAGCTGTTTTTT.

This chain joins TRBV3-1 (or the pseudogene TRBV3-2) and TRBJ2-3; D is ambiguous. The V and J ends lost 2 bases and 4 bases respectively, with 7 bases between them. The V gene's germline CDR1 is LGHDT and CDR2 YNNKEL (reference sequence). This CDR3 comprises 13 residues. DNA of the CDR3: TGTGCCAGCAGCCAAAATCGGGCAGATACGCAGTATTTT. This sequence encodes CASSQNRADTQYF.

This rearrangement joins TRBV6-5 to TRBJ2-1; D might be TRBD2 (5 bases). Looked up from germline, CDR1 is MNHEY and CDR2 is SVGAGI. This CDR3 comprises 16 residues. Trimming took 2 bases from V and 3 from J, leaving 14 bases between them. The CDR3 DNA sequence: TGTGCCAGCAGTTACGACGGGCGGGCGGACTACAATGAGCAGTTCTTC. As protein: CASSYDGRADYNEQFF.

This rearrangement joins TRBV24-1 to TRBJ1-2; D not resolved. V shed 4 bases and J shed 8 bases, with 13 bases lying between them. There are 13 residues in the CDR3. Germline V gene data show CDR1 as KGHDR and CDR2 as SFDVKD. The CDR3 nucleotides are TGTGCCACCAGTGAGACGGCTGGAAAAGGCTACACCTTC. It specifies CATSETAGKGYTF.

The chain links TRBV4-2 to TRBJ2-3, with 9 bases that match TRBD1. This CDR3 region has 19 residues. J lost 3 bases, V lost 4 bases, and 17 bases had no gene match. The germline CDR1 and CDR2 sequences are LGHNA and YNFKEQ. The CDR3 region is CASSRGTAYGQGWTDTQYF. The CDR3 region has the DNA TGTGCCAGCAGCCGGGGGACGGCCTACGGACAGGGGTGGACAGATACGCAGTATTTT.

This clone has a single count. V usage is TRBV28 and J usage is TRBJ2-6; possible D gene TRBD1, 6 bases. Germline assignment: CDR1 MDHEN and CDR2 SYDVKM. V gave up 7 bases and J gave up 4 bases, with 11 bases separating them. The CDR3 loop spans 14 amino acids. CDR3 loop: CASMGAQGANVLTF. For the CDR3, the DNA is TGTGCCAGCATGGGGGCGCAAGGGGCCAACGTCCTGACTTTC.

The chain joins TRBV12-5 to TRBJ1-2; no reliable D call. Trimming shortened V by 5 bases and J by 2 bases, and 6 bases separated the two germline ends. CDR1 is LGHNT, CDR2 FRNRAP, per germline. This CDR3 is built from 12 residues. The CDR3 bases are TGTGCTAGTGGTCAGGAGAACTATGGCTACACCTTC. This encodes CASGQENYGYTF.

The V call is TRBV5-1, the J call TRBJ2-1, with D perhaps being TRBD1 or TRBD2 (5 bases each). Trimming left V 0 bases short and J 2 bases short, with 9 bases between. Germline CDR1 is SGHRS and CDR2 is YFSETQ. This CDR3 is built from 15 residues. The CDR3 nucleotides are TGCGCCAGCAGCTTGGTTTTGGGACCCTACAATGAGCAGTTCTTC. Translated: CASSLVLGPYNEQFF.

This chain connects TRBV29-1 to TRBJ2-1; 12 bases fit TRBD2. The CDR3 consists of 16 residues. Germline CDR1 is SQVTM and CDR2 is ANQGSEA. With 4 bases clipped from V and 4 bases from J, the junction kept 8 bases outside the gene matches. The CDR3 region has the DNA TGCAGCGTTGTTCCGAGGACTAGCGGGGCGTACAATGAGCAGTTCTTC. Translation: CSVVPRTSGAYNEQFF.

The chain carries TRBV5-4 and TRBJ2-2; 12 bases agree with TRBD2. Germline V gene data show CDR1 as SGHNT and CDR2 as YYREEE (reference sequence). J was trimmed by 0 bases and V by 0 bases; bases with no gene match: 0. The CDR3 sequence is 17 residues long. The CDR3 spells CASSLGTSGTNTGELFF. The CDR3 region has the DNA TGTGCCAGCAGCTTGGGGACTAGCGGGACGAACACCGGGGAGCTGTTTTTT.

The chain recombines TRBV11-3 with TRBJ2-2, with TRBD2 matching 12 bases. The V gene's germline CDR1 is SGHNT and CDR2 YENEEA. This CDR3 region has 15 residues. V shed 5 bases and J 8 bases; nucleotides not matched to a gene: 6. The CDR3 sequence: CASSKLAGGSGELFF. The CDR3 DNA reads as TGTGCCAGCAGCAAACTAGCGGGGGGTTCTGGGGAGCTGTTTTTT.

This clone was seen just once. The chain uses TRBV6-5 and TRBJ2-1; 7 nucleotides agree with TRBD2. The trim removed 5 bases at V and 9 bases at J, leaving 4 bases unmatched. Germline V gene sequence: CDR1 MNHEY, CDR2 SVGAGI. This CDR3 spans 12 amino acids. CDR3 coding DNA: TGTGCCAGCAGTACCCCTAGCGGTGAGCAGTTCTTC. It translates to CASSTPSGEQFF.

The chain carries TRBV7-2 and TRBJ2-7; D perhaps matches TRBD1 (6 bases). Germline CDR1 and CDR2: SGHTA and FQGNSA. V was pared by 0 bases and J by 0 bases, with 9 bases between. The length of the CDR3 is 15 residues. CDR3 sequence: CASSLATGISYEQYF. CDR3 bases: TGTGCCAGCAGCTTAGCGACAGGTATCTCCTACGAGCAGTACTTC.

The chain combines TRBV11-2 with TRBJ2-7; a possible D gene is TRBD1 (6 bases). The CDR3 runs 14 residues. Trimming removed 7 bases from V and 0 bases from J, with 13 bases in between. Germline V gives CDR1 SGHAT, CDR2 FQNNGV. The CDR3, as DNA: TGTGCCAGCACCCAGGGGAGTAGCTCCTACGAGCAGTACTTC. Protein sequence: CASTQGSSSYEQYF.

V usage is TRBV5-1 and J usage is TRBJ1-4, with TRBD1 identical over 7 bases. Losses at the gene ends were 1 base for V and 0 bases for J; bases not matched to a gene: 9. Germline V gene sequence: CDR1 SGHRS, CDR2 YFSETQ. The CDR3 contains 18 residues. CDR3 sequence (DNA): TGCGCCAGCAGCTTGCAGGGAGGGGGCCTTGCAACTAATGAAAAACTGTTTTTT. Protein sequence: CASSLQGGGLATNEKLFF.

CDR3 loop: CASSEDPRGGGNYGYTF. CDR3 DNA sequence: TGTGCCAGCAGTGAAGATCCCCGGGGTGGAGGGAACTATGGCTACACCTTC. The chain joins TRBV6-1 to TRBJ1-2; no clear D. Germline V lookup: CDR1 MNHNS, CDR2 SASEGT. This CDR3 region has 17 residues. V lost 1 base and J 2 bases, leaving 17 bases between the germline ends.

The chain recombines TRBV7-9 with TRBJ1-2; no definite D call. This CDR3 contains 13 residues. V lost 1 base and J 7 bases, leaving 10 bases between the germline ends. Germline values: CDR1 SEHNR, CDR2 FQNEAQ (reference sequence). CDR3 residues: CASSLGEISGYTF. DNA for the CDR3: TGTGCCAGCAGCTTAGGGGAAATCAGTGGCTACACCTTC.

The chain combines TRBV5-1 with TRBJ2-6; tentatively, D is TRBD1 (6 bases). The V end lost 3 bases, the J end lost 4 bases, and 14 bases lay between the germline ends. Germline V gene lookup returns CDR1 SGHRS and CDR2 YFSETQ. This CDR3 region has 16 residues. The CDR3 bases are TGCGCCAGCAGCTATTACGGGACACCCGGGGCCAACGTCCTGACTTTC. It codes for CASSYYGTPGANVLTF.

The CDR3 region has the DNA TGTGCCAGCAGTTCTTCCGGACTGGTCAGAAATGAGCAGTTCTTC. It encodes CASSSSGLVRNEQFF. The rearrangement joins TRBV6-6 to TRBJ2-1, with a possible D match to TRBD2 (5 bases). Trimming shortened V by 4 bases and J by 7 bases, and 17 bases separated the two germline ends. The CDR3 contains 15 residues. Germline lookup yields CDR1 MNHNY and CDR2 SVGAGI (reference sequence).

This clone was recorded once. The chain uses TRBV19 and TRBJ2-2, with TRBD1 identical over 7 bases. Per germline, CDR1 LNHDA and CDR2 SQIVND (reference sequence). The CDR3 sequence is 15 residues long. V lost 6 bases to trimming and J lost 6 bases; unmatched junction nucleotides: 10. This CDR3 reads CASRTGQVMPGELFF. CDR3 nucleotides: TGTGCCAGTAGGACCGGACAGGTCATGCCCGGGGAGCTGTTTTTT.